This TCR beta chain was recorded in a study of T cells after yellow fever vaccination. This clonotype has a count of ten or more. Deletions cut 1 base from V and 3 bases from J, with 15 bases between. In germline, CDR1 is DFQATT, CDR2 SNEGSKA (reference sequence). This CDR3 region has 15 residues. TCRdb reprocessed the 5' RACE reads with MiXCR, giving one entry per CDR3 protein. Of approximately 120,000 distinct CDR3 sequences in the sample, 6% to 8% were seen once. V gene TRBV20-1 combines with J gene TRBJ1-2; TRBD1 is a possible D gene (5 bases). The sequenced sample was CD4+ T cells sorted from PBMCs, obtained 10 to 11 days after the first yellow fever vaccination. The TCR sequence derives from a man younger than 30 who received the YFV17D yellow fever vaccine. CDR3 DNA sequence: TGCAGTGCTAGAGTCCCCAGGGAGGACTACTATGGCTACACCTTC. Amino acid sequence: CSARVPREDYYGYTF.